A single TCR beta chain is shown here with its context. The antigen is unknown. This sample is part of a study of shared clonotypes between healthy human individuals. Study information: Serving as donors were a couple of women and a few men, whose ages spanned 18 to 49. Study findings and constraints: Sampling used blood alone; tissue repertoires probably differ. Incomplete sequencing of sorted subsets was indicated by rarefaction despite large depth.

CD8 cells classed as naive were CD45RO-negative and positively selected for CCR7, excluding terminally differentiated effector memory CD45RA+ cells. Samples underwent the assay at deep level. TCRdb's copy holds only in-frame clones and misses some; the assay was immunoSEQ multiplex PCR. Found here are about 2.2 million clones, just under 95% of them singletons; the top ten hold about 1.7%. This CDR3 contains 16 residues. J gave up 5 bases and V 0 bases, and 8 bases lay outside the gene matches. Germline V lookup: CDR1 SGDLS, CDR2 YYNGEE. This clonotype was obtained from a man younger than 35 in good health. Some clones in this sample may be carry-over from other donors' samples. The specimen sequenced was naive CD8+ T cells from PBMCs. The chain links TRBV9 to TRBJ2-1; 7 bases match TRBD2. Here the CDR3 reads CASSVASGRRDNEQFF. DNA for the CDR3: TGTGCCAGCAGCGTAGCGTCCGGGAGGAGGGACAATGAGCAGTTCTTC.